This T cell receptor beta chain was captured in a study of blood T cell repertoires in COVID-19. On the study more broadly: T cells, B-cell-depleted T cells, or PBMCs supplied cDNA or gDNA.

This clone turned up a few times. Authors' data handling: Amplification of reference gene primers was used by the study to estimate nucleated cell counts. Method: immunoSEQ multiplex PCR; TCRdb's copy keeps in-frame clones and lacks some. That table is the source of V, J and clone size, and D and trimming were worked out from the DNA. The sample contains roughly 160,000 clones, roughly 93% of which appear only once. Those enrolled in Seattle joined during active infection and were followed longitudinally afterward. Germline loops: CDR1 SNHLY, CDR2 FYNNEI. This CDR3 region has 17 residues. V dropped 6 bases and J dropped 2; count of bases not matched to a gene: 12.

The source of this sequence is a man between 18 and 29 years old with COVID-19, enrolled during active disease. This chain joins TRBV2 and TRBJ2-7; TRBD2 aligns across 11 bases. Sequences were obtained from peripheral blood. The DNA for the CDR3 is TGTGCCAGCAGGTCCACCGGGACTAGCGGTCCCACCTACGAGCAGTACTTC. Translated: CASRSTGTSGPTYEQYF.